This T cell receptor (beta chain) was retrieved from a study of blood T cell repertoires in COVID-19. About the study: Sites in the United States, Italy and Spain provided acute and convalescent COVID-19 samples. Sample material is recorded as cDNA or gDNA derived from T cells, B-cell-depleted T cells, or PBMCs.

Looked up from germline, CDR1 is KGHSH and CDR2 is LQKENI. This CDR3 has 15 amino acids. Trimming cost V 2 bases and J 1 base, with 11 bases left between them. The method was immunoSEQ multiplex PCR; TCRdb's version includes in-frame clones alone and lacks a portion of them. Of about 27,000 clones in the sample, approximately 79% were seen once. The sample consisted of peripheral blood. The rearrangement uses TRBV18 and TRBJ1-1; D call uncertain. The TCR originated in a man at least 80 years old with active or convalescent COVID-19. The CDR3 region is CASSPNQVRNTEAFF. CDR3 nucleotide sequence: TGTGCCAGCTCACCAAACCAGGTCCGGAACACTGAAGCTTTCTTT. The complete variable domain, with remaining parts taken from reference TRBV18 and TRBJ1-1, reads NAGVMQNPRHLVRRRGQEARLRCSPMKGHSHVYWYRQLPEEGLKFMVYLQKENIIDESGMPKERFSAEFPKEGPSILRIQQVVRGDSAAYFCASSPNQVRNTEAFFGQGTRLTVV.